This T cell receptor beta chain is from a study of OX40 agonist ivuxolimab in advanced cancers. Produced via immunoSEQ multiplex PCR; TCRdb's table is partial and in-frame only. This table holds 49,000 or so clones, roughly 82% found once. There are 13 residues in the CDR3. Germline assignment: CDR1 MNHEY and CDR2 SVGAGI. V shed 5 bases and J shed 2 bases, with 10 bases lying between them. The chain recombines TRBV6-5 with TRBJ2-7; D possibly corresponds to TRBD2 (6 bases). This specimen consisted of CD4+ or CD8+ T cells sorted from blood, obtained in a trial of the OX40 agonist ivuxolimab. This TCR was sampled from an adult with an advanced solid tumor such as melanoma, head and neck, liver or kidney cancer. CDR3 protein: CASSAGTAYEQYF. Here the CDR3 DNA reads TGTGCCAGCAGTGCGGGGACGGCCTACGAGCAGTACTTC.